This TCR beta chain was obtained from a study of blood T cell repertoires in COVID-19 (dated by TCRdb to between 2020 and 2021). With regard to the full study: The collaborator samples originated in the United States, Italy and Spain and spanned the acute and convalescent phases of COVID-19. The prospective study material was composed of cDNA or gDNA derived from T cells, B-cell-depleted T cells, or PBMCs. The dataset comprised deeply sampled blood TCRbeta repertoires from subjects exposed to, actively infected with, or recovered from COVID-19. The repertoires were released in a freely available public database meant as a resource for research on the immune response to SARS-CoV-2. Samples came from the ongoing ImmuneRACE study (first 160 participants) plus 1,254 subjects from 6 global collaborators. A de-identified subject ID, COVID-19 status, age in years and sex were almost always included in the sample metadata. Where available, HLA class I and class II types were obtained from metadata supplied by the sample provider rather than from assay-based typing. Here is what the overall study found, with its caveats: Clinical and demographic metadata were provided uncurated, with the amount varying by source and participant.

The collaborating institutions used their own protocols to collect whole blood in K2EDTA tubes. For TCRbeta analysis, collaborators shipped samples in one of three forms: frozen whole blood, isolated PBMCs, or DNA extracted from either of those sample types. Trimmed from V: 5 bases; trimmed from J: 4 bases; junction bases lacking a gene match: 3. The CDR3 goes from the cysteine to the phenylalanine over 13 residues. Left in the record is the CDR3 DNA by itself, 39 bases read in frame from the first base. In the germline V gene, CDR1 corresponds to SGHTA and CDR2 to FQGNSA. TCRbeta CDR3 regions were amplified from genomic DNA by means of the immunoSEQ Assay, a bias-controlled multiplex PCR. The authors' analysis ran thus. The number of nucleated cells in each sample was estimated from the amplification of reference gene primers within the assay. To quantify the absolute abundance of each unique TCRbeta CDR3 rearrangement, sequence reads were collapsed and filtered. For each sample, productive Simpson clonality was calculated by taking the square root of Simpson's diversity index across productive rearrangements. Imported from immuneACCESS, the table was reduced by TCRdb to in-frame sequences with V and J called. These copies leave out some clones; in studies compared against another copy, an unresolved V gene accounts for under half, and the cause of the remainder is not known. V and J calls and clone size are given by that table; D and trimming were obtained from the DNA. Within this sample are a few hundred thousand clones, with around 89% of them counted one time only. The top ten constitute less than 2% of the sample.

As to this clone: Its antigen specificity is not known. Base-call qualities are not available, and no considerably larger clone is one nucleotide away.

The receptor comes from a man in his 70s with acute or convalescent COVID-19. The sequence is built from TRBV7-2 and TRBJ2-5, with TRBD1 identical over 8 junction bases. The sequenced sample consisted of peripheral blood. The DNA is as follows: TGTGCCAGCAGCAACGACAGGGGAGAGACCCAGTACTTC. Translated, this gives CASSNDRGETQYF.